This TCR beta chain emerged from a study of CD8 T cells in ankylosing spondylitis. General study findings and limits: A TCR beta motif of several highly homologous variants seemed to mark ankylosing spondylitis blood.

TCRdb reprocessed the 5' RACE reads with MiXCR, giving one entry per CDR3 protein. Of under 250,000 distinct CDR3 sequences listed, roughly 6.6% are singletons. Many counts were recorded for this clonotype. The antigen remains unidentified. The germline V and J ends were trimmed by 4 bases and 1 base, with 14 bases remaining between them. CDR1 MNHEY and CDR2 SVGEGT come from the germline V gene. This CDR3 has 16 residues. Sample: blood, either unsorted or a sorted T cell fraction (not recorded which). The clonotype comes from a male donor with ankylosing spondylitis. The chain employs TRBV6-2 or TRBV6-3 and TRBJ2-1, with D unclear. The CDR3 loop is CASSSLGVESYNEQFF. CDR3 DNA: TGTGCCAGCAGTTCCCTGGGCGTCGAGTCCTACAATGAGCAGTTCTTC.